The sequence of this T cell receptor beta chain was determined in a study of cytomegalovirus exposure and HLA in healthy donors. The CDR3 runs 17 residues. Unmatched junction bases numbered 13, after V lost 5 bases and J lost 4 bases. Germline V lookup: CDR1 SGHAT, CDR2 FQNNGV. This PCR relied on a set of 60 Vbeta primers and 13 Jbeta primers. Produced via immunoSEQ multiplex PCR; TCRdb's table is partial and in-frame only. The sample lists 70,000 to 90,000 clones, about 66% occurring once. The sequencing input was PBMCs. This TCR was recovered from a man between 60 and 75 years old in good health and CMV-seropositive. V usage is TRBV11-2 and J usage is TRBJ2-2, with TRBD2 matching 7 bases. In DNA, the CDR3 is TGTGCCAGCAGCACCCGGGTCGGCGGGGAGGGCACCGGGGAGCTGTTTTTT. The encoded protein is CASSTRVGGEGTGELFF.